This TCR beta chain derives from a study of T cell responses to AZD1222 COVID-19 vaccine (dated by TCRdb to the early 2020s). About the investigation overall: AZD1222 recipients whose second dose came at about 4 weeks and those whose second dose came at about 12 weeks were combined into one group, since spike-specific TCR depth and breadth did not differ between the two schedules. Trial participants were enrolled by age into 18-55, 56-69 and 70-plus year subgroups, with approximately 160, 26 and 62 TCR-sequenced participants respectively. A total of just over 230 trial participants underwent TCR sequencing, of whom approximately 200 had received two doses of AZD1222 and approximately 25 had received two doses of the MenACWY control vaccine.

Comments on this clone: Its antigen is unknown. Base-call qualities are not available, and no considerably larger clone is one nucleotide away.

The CDR3 regions of human TCRbeta chains were subjected to immunosequencing. The study's own analysis went as follows. TCRs in the repertoires were compared against a reference library of SARS-CoV-2-specific TCRs that had been generated with the MIRA antigen-specificity platform. Breadth was defined as the fraction of unique TCRs that were SARS-CoV-2-associated. Depth was defined as the fraction of total T cells that were SARS-CoV-2-associated. Using the MIRA data, every spike-specific TCR was mapped to the spike region that the TCR reacted to and assigned to either a CD4 or a CD8 class. Log10-transformed breadth and depth values were compared by one-way ANOVA with Sidak's multiple comparisons tests. The source is immuneACCESS, and TCRdb retained only in-frame sequences with V and J called. Part of the clones is not carried over; for the studies checked, unresolved V genes explain less than half of this, and the remainder is unexplained. The V and J calls and clone size are taken from that table; D and trimming were inferred from the DNA. The table for this sample lists fewer than 100,000 clones; about 85% of them were counted only once. Roughly an eighth of the sample rests with the top ten.

The time point label corresponds to: baseline before first vaccination. Vaccinee samples were obtained from the UK trials COV001 and COV002, which included a single-blind randomized controlled phase 2/3 trial of AZD1222 (ChAdOx1 nCoV-19) in healthy adults. For TCRbeta chain sequencing, PBMC samples were collected from trial participants at day 0 and at day 28 after the second dose. Overall results and qualifications from the work: The 56-69-year group was small, and its depth increase did not reach significance, likely because of low power. Nearly half of unique spike-specific TCRs reportedly recognized epitopes outside regions mutated in the B.1.351 and B.1.1.7 variants. The vaccine-associated CD4 TCRs covered the entire spike protein, and the dominant responses fell in regions 160-218 and 743-854. No day 14 peak-response samples were available, so repertoires were characterized only after the peak T cell response. Participants were mostly white British, with more females than males. The authors suggested clonal diversity may have been underestimated. Conclusions about previously exposed vaccinees are limited because only six or seven AZD1222 recipients were SARS-CoV-2 seropositive at baseline. Spike-specific TCR breadth and depth rose significantly after two AZD1222 doses compared with day 0 and with MenACWY recipients.

The CDR3 runs 17 residues from the cysteine to the phenylalanine. Of the read, only the CDR3 DNA is kept; its 51 bases are in frame from base 1. From a lookup of the germline V gene, CDR1 and CDR2 are SGHVT and SQSDAQ. V is clipped by 1 base and J by 3 bases, and the sequence between their germline boundaries is 19 bases long. This sequence uses TRBV7-4 and TRBJ2-7; the D gene cannot be resolved beyond TRBD1 or TRBD2, each matching 6 bases. The sample was peripheral blood, taken on day 0 of AZD1222 vaccination. The sequence was collected from an adult in good health. The nucleotide sequence reads TGTGCCAGCAGCTTAGTGCTTGGGGGGCTTCTTATCTACGAGCAGTACTTC. Protein translation: CASSLVLGGLLIYEQYF.